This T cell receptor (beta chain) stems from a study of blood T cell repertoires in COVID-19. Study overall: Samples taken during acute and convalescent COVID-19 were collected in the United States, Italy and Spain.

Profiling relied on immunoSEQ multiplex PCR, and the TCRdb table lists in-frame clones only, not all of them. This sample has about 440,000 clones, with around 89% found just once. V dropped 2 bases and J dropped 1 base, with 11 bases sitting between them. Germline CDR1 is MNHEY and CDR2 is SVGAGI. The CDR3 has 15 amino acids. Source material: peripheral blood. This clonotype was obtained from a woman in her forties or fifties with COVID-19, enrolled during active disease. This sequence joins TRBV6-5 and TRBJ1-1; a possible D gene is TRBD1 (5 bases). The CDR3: CASSYAPDRNTEAFF. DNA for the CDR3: TGTGCCAGCAGTTACGCCCCAGACAGGAACACTGAAGCTTTCTTT.